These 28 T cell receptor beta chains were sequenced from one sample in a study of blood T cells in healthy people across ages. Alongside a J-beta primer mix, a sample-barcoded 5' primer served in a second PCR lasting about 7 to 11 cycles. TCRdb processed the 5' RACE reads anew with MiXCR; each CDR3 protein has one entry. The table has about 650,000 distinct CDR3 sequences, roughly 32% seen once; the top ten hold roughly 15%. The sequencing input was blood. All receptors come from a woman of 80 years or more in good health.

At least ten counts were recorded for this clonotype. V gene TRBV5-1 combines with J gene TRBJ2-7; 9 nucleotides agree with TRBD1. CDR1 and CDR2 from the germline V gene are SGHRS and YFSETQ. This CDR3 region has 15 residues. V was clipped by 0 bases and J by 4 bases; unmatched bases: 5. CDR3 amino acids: CASSLEGTGMYEQYF. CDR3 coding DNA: TGCGCCAGCAGCTTGGAGGGGACAGGGATGTACGAGCAGTACTTC.

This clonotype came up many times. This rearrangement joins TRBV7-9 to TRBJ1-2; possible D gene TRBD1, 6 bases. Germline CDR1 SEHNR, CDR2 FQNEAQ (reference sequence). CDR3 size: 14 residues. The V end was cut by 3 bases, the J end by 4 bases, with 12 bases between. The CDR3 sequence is CASSFSTGVYGYTF. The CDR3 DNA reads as TGTGCCAGCAGCTTTTCGACAGGCGTCTATGGCTACACCTTC.

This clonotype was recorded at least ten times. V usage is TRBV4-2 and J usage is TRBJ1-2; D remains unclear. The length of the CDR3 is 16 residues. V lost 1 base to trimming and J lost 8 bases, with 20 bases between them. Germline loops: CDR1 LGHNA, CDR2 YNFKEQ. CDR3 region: CASSQVSGNQDSGYTF. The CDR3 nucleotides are TGTGCCAGCAGCCAAGTATCGGGGAATCAAGATTCAGGCTACACCTTC.

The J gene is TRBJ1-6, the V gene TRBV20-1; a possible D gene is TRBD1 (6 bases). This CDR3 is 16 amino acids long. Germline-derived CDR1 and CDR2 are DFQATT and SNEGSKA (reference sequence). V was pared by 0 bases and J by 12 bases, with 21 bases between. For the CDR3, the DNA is TGCAGTGCTAGAGACCGGGGACAAGGGGGTAAAAGACCCCTCCACTTT. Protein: CSARDRGQGGKRPLHF.

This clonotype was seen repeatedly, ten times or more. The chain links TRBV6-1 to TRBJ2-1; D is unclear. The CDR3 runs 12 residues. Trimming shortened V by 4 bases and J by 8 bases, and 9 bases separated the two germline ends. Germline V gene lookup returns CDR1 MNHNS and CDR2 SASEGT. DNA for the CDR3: TGTGCCAGCAGTGCTTGGGATCATGAGCAGTTCTTC. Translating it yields CASSAWDHEQFF.

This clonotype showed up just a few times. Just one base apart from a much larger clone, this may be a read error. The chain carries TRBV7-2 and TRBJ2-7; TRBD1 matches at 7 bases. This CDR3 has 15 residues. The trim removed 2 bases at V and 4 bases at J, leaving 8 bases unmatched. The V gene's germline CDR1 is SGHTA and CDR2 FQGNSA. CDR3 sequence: CASSLKLGQAYEQYF. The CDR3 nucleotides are TGTGCCAGCAGCTTAAAACTTGGACAGGCTTACGAGCAGTACTTC.

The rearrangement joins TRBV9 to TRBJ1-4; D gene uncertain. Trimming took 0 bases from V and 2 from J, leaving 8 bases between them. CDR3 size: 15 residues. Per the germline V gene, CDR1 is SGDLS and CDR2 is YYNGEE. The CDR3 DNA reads TGTGCCAGCAGCGTAGGATCCGGGACTAATGAAAAACTGTTTTTT. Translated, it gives CASSVGSGTNEKLFF.

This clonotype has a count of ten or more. The CDR3 DNA follows: TGTGCCAGCAGTGAATTAGTCTATACGCAGTATTTT. This codes for CASSELVYTQYF. This chain joins TRBV6-1 and TRBJ2-3; D gene unclear. Germline CDR1 is MNHNS and CDR2 is SASEGT. V lost 2 bases and J lost 7, with 7 bases in between. This CDR3 has 12 residues.

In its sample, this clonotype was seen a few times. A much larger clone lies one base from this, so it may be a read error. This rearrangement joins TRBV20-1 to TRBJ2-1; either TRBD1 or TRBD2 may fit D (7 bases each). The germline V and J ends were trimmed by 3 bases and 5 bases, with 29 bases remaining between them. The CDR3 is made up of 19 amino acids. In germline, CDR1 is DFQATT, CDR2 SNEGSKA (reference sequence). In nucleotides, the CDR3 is TGCAGTGCTAGTCGATTATTCCCTCAGGGGGGGGAGGGGGACAATGAGCAGTTCTTC. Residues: CSASRLFPQGGEGDNEQFF.

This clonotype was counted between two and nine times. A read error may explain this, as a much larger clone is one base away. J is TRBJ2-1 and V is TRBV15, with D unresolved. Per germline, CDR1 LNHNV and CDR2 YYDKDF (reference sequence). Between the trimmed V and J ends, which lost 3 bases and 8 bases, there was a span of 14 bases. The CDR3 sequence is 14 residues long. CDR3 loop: CATSSPVRADEQFF. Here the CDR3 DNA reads TGTGCCACCAGCAGCCCGGTCCGAGCAGATGAGCAGTTCTTC.

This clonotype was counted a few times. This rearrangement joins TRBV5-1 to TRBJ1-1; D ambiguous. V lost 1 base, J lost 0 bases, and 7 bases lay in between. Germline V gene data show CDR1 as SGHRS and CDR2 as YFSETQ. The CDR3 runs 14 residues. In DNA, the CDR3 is TGCGCCAGCAGCTTGTCCCCGATGAACACTGAAGCTTTCTTT. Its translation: CASSLSPMNTEAFF. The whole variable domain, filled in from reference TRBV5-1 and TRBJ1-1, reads KAGVTQTPRYLIKTRGQQVTLSCSPISGHRSVSWYQQTPGQGLQFLFEYFSETQRNKGNFPGRFSGRQFSNSRSEMNVSTLELGDSALYLCASSLSPMNTEAFFGQGTRLTVV.

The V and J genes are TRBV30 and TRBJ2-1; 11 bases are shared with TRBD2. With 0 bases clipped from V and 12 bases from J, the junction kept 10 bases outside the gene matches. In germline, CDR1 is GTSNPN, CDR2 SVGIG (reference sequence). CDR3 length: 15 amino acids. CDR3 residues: CAWSVPSGGTGGQFF. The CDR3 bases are TGTGCCTGGAGTGTACCTAGCGGGGGGACTGGGGGGCAGTTCTTC.

The CDR3 sequence is CASSPRGGVAYF. The CDR3 DNA follows: TGTGCCAGCAGCCCCCGTGGGGGGGTTGCGTACTTC. This chain uses TRBV6-5 with TRBJ2-5, with 7 positions matching TRBD2. There are 12 residues in the CDR3. Per the germline V gene, CDR1 is MNHEY and CDR2 is SVGAGI. The ends lost 6 bases at V and 13 bases at J; junction bases unmatched: 11.

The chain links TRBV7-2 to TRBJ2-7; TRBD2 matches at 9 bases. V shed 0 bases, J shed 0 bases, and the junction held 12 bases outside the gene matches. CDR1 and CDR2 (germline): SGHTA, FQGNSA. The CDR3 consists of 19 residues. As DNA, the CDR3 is TGTGCCAGCAGCTTAGCGCGGCGCGGGGGGGCCTTTGCCTCCTACGAGCAGTACTTC. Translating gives CASSLARRGGAFASYEQYF. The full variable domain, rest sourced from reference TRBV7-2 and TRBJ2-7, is GAGVSQSPSNKVTEKGKDVELRCDPISGHTALYWYRQSLGQGLEFLIYFQGNSAPDKSGLPSDRFSAERTGGSVSTLTIQRTQQEDSAVYLCASSLARRGGAFASYEQYFGPGTRLTVT.

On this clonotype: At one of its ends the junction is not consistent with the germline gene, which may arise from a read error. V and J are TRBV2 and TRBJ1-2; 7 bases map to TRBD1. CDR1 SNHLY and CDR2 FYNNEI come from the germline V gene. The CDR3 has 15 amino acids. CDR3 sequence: CASGEIGGQSYGYTF. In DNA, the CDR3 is TGTGCCAGCGGTGAAATAGGGGGCCAGTCCTATGGCTACACCTTC.

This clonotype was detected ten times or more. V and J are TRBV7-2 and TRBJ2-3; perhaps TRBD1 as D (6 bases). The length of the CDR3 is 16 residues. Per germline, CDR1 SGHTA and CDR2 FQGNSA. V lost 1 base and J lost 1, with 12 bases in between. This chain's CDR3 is CASSLDTGPRTDTQYF. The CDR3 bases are TGTGCCAGCAGCTTAGATACAGGGCCTCGCACAGATACGCAGTATTTT.

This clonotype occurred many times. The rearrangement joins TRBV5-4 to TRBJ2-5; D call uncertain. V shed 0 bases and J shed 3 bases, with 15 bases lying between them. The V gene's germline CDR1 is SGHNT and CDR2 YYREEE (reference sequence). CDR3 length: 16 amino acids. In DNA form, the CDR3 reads TGTGCCAGCAGCTTGGGGAACCTAAACCCTGAAGAGACCCAGTACTTC. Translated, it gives CASSLGNLNPEETQYF.

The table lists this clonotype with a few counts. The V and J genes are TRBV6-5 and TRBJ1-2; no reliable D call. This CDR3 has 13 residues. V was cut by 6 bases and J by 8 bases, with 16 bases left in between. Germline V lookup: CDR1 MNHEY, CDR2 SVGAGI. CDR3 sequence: CASSSDRSRGYTF. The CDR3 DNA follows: TGTGCCAGCAGCTCAGACCGCAGTAGGGGCTACACCTTC.

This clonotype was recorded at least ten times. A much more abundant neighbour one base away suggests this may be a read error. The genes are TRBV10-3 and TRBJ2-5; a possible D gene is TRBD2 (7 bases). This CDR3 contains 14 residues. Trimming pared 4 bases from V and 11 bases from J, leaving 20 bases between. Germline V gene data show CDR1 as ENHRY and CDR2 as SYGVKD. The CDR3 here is CAISGTVEGREQYF. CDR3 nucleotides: TGTGCCATCAGTGGGACAGTAGAGGGGAGGGAGCAGTACTTC.

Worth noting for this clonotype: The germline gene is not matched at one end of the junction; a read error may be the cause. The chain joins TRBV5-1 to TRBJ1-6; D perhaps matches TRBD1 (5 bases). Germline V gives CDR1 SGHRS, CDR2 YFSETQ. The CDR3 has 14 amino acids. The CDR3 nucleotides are TGCACCAGCAGCTTGGGGCAGAATAATTCACCCCTCCACTTT. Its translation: CTSSLGQNNSPLHF.

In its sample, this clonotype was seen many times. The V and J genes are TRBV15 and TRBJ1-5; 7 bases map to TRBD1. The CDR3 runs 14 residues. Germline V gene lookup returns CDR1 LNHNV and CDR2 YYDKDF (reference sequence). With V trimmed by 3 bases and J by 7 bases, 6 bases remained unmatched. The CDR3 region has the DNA TGTGCCACCAGCAGCAGGGGGTTAGTCCAGCCCCAGCATTTT. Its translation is CATSSRGLVQPQHF.

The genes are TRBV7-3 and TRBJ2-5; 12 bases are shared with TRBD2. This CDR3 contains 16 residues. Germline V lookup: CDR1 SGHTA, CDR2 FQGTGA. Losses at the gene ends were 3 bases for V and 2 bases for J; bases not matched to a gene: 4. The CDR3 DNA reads TGTGCCAGCAGCTTGGCTAGCGGGAGGGGACAAGAGACCCAGTACTTC. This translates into CASSLASGRGQETQYF.

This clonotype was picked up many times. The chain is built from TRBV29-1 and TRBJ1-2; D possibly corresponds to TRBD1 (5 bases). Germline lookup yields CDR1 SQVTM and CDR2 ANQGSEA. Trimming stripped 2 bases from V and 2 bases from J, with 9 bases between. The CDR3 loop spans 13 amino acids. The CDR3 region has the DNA TGCAGCGTTGAAACAGGAAAAAACTATGGCTACACCTTC. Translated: CSVETGKNYGYTF. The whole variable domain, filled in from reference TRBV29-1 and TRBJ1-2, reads SAVISQKPSRDICQRGTSLTIQCQVDSQVTMMFWYRQQPGQSLTLIATANQGSEATYESGFVIDKFPISRPNLTFSTLTVSNMSPEDSSIYLCSVETGKNYGYTFGSGTRLTVV.

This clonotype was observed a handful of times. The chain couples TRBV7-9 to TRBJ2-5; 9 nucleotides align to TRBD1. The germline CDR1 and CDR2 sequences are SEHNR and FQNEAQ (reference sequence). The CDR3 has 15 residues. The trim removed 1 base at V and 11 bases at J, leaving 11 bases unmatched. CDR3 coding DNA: TGTGCCAGCAGCTTAGTACAGGGGGCGAATAATGAGCAGTACTTC. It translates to CASSLVQGANNEQYF.

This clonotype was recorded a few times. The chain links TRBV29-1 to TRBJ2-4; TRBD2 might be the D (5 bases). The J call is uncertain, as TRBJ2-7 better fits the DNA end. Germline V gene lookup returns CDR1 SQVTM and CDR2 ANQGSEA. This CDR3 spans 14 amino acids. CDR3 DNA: TGCAGCGTTGAACAGAAGACCCGCCGGGGCGAGCAGTACTTC. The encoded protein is CSVEQKTRRGEQYF.

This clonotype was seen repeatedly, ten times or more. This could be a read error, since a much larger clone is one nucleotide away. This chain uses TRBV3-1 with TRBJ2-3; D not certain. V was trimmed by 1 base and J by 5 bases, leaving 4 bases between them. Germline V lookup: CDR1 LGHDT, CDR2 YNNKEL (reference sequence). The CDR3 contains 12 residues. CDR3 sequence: CASSQAEDTQYF. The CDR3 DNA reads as TGTGCCAGCAGCCAAGCAGAAGATACGCAGTATTTT.

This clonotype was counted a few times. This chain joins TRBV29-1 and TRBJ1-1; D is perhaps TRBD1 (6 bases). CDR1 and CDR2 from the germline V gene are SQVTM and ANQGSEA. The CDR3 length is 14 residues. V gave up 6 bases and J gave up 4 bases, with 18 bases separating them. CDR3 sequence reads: CSVENRAAVTEAFF. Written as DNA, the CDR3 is TGCAGCGTGGAGAACAGGGCGGCGGTCACTGAAGCTTTCTTT.

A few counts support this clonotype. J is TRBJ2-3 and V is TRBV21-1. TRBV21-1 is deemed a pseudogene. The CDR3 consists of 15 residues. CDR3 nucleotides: TGTGCCAGCAGCACGACGGGGTCGGCTACAGATGCGCAGTATTTT. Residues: CASSTTGSATDAQYF.